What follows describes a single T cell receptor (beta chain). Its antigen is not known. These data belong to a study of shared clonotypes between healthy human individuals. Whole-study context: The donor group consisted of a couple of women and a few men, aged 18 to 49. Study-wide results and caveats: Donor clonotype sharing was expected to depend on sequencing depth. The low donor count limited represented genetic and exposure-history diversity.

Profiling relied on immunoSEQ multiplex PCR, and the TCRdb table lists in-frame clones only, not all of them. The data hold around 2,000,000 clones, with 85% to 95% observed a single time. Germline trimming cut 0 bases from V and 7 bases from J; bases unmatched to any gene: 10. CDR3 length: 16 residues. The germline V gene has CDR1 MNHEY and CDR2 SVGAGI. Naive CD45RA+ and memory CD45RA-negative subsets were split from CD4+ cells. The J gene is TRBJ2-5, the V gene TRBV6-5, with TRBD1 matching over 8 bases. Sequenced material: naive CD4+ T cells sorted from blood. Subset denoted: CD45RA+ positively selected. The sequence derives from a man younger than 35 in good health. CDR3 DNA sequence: TGTGCCAGCAGTTACTCGGCAGGGGGCGCGTTTGGGACCCAGTACTTC. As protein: CASSYSAGGAFGTQYF.